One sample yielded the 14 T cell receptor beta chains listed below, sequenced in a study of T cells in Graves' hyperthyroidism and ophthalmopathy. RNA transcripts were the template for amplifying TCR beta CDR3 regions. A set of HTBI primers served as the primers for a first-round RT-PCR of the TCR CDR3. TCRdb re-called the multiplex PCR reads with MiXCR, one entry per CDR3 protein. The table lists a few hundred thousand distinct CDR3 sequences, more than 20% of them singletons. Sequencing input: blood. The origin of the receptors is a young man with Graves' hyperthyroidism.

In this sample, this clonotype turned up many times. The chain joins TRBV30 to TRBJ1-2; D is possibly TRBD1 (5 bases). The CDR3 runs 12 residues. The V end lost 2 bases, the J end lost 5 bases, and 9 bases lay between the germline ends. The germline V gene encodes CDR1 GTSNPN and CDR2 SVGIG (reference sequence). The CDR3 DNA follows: TGTGCCTGGAGTAGCAGGGTTTATGGCTACACCTTC. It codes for CAWSSRVYGYTF.

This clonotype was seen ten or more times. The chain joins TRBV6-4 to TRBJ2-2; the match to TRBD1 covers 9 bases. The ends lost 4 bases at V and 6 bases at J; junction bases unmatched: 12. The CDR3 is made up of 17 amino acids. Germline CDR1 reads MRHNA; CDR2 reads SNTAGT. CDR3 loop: CASSALLPGQGPGELFF. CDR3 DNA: TGTGCCAGCAGTGCTCTCCTACCGGGACAGGGTCCCGGGGAGCTGTTTTTT.

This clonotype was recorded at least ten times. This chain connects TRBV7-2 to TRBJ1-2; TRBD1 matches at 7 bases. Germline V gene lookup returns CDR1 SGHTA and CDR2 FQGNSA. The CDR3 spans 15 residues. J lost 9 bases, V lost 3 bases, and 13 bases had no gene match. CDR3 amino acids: CASSFTRTGGVRYTF. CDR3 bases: TGTGCCAGCAGCTTCACGCGGACAGGTGGGGTTCGCTACACCTTC.

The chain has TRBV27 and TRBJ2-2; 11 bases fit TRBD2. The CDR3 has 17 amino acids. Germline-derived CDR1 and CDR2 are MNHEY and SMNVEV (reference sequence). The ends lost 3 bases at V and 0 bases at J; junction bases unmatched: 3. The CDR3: CASSFRLAGTNTGELFF. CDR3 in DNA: TGTGCCAGCAGTTTCCGACTAGCGGGAACGAACACCGGGGAGCTGTTTTTT.

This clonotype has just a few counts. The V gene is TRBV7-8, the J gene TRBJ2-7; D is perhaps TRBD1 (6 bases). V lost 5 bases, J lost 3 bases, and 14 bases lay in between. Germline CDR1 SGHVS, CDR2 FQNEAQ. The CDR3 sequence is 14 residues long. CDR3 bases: TGTGCCAGCAGCCTTTTGACAGGTAACTACGAGCAGTACTTC. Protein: CASSLLTGNYEQYF.

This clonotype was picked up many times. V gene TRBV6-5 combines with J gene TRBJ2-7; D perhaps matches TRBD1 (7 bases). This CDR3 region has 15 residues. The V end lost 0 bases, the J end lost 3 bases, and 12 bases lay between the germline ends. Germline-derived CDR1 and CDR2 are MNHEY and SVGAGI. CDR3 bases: TGTGCCAGCAGTTACTCTCCCCAGGGGGGCTACGAGCAGTACTTC. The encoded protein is CASSYSPQGGYEQYF.

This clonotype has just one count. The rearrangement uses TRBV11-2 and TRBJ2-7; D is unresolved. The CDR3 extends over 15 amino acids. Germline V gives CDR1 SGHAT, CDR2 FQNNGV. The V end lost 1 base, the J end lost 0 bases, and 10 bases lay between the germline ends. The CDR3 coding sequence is TGTGCCAGCAGCTTAGGTTGGTCAAGCTCCTACGAGCAGTACTTC. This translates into CASSLGWSSSYEQYF.

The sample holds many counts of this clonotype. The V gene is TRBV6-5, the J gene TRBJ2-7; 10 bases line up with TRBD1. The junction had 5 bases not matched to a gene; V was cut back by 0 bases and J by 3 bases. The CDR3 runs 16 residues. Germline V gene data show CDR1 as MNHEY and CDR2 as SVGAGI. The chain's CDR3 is CASSYSGQGLYYEQYF. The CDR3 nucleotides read TGTGCCAGCAGTTACTCGGGACAGGGGTTGTACTACGAGCAGTACTTC.

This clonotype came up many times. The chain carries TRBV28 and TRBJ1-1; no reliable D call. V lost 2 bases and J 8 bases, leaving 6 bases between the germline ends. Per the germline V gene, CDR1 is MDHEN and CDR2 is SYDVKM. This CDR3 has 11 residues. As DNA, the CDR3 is TGTGCCAGCAGTTTAAGAGTAGAAGCTTTCTTT. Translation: CASSLRVEAFF. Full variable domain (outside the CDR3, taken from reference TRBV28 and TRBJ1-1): DVKVTQSSRYLVKRTGEKVFLECVQDMDHENMFWYRQDPGLGLRLIYFSYDVKMKEKGDIPEGYSVSREKKERFSLILESASTNQTSMYLCASSLRVEAFFGQGTRLTVV.

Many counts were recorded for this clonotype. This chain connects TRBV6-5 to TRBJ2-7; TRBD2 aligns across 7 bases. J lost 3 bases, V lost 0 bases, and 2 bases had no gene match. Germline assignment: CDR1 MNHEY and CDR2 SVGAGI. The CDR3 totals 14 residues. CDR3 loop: CASSYSSGVYEQYF. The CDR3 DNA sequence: TGTGCCAGCAGTTACTCCAGCGGGGTCTACGAGCAGTACTTC.

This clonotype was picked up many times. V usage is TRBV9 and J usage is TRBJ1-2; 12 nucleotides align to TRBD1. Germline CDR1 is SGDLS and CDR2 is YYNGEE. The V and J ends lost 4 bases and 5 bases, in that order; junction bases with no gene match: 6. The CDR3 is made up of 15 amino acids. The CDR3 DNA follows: TGTGCCAGCAGCCCAGGGACAGGGGGCGCGTATGGCTACACCTTC. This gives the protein CASSPGTGGAYGYTF.

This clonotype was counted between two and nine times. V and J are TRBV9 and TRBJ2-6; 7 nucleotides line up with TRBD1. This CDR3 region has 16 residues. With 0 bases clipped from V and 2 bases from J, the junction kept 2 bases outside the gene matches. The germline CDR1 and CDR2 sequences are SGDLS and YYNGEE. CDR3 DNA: TGTGCCAGCAGCGTAGATACAGGGGCTGGGGCCAACGTCCTGACTTTC. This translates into CASSVDTGAGANVLTF.

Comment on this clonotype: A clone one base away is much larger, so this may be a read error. CDR3 nucleotide sequence: TGTGCCACCATCAGAGATCCCGACAGACCGAACTATGGCTACACCTTC. It encodes CATIRDPDRPNYGYTF. The chain employs TRBV15 and TRBJ1-2; the D gene is possibly TRBD1 (5 bases). The CDR3 has 16 amino acids. The germline CDR1 and CDR2 sequences are LNHNV and YYDKDF (reference sequence).

The CDR3 reads CATSRGALNQPQHF. The CDR3 DNA reads TGTGCCACCAGCAGAGGGGCCCTAAATCAGCCCCAGCATTTT. The chain employs TRBV15 and TRBJ1-5; D ambiguous. V lost 1 base to trimming and J lost 4 bases, with 8 bases between them. The CDR3 extends over 14 amino acids. CDR1 and CDR2 from the germline V gene are LNHNV and YYDKDF (reference sequence).